These T cell receptor beta chains were read from a single sample in a study of cytomegalovirus exposure and HLA in healthy donors. Generated by immunoSEQ multiplex PCR, the TCRdb table keeps only in-frame clones and is missing some. The table has over 150,000 clones, about 90% seen once; the top ten hold 3%. Sequencing was carried out using PBMCs. These receptors all stem from a woman aged 18-29 years in good health and CMV-seropositive. CDR3s leave out the opening cysteine and the closing phenylalanine or tryptophan. A D gene is named only where the DNA matches it firmly.

CDR3 protein	V gene	D gene
ASSSRVGQGSTDTQY	TRBV5-1	TRBD1
ASSVARATEAF	TRBV7-9	.
ASSLAAGTGELF	TRBV5-1	.
ASSRGNTGELF	TRBV11-3	.
SVAQGYGYT	TRBV29-1	.
ASSLMTSGSRGSYEQY	TRBV7-6	TRBD2
ASSLEGWGLAGGTYNEQF	TRBV11-2	TRBD2
ASRRVPTDTQY	TRBV27	.
ASSLDSIYGYT	TRBV5-4	.
ASSIYPTGANYGYT	TRBV19	TRBD1
ASRLGQGDYGYT	TRBV6-1	TRBD1
ASSRGAGAGAGGSSYEQY	TRBV18	TRBD2
ASSLTRTGLETQY	TRBV27	TRBD1
ASSETLVGTGAFYEQY	TRBV6-1	TRBD1